This T cell receptor beta chain was identified in a study of T cells in Graves' hyperthyroidism and ophthalmopathy. Study outcomes and limitations: Among thyroid clonotypes expanded above 0.001, most also appeared in blood. Median prediction lead before ophthalmopathy onset was around seven months with the model.

This clonotype appeared many times. Its antigen remains unidentified. From RNA transcripts, TCR beta CDR3 regions were amplified. In the first-round RT-PCR of the TCR CDR3, the HTBI primer set was used. TCRdb used MiXCR to reprocess the multiplex PCR reads, holding one entry per CDR3 protein. Here the sample spans hundreds of thousands of distinct CDR3 sequences, approximately 20% being singletons. Germline CDR1 is MDHEN and CDR2 is SYDVKM. The V gene lost 8 bases and the J gene lost 4 bases, with 18 bases spanning the gap. This CDR3 has 14 amino acids. Every diagnosis used clinical symptoms, serum thyroxine and TRAb, thyroid ultrasound and orbital computed tomography. PBMCs were derived from 9.5 to 10 ml fresh peripheral blood.

Sequenced input: blood. This receptor was obtained from a man in his forties or fifties with Graves' ophthalmopathy. The chain employs TRBV28 and TRBJ2-7; a weak D match, TRBD1 (6 bases). CDR3 sequence reads: CASLPRTANYEQYF. CDR3 DNA: TGTGCCAGCCTACCCCGGACAGCGAATTACGAGCAGTACTTC.